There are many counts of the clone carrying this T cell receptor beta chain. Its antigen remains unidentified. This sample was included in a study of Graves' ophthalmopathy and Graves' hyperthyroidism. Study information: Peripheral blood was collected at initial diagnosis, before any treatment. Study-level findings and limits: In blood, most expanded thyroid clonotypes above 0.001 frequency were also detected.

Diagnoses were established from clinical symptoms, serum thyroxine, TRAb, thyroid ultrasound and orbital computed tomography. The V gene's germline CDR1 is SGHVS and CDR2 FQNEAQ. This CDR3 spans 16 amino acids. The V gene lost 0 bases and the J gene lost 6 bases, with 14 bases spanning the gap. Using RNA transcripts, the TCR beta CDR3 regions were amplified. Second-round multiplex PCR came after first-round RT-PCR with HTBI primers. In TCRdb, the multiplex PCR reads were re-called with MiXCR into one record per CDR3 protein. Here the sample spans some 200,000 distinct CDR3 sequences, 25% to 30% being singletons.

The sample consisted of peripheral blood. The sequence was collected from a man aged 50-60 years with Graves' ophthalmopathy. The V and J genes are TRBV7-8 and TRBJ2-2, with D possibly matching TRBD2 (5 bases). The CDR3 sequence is CASSLAGADLPGELFF. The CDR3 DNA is TGTGCCAGCAGCTTAGCGGGAGCCGATCTCCCCGGGGAGCTGTTTTTT.